This T cell receptor beta chain derives from a study of early T cells in non-severe SARS-CoV-2 infection. MiXCR, run by TCRdb on the 5' RACE reads, gives a single entry per CDR3 protein. The sample holds 86,000 or so distinct CDR3 sequences, around 6% seen once. CDR1 and CDR2 (germline): SGDLS, YYNGEE. The CDR3 totals 16 residues. With 0 bases removed from V and 0 bases from J, the gap between germline ends came to 10 bases. In this sample, this clonotype turned up a few times. Sequencing was carried out using whole blood. J is TRBJ2-1 and V is TRBV9; the D is unclear. The sequence was obtained from an adult who was a healthcare worker with PCR-confirmed SARS-CoV-2 infection or an uninfected control (not recorded which). The CDR3 DNA follows: TGTGCCAGCAGCGTAGACAGAAGAAGCTCCTACAATGAGCAGTTCTTC. Protein product: CASSVDRRSSYNEQFF. The full variable domain, its missing parts supplied by reference TRBV9 and TRBJ2-1, is DSGVTQTPKHLITATGQRVTLRCSPRSGDLSVYWYQQSLDQGLQFLIQYYNGEERAKGNILERFSAQQFPDLHSELNLSSLELGDSALYFCASSVDRRSSYNEQFFGPGTRLTVL.